The 21 T cell receptor beta chains listed next were all sequenced from one sample in a study of OX40 agonist ivuxolimab in advanced cancers. Receptors were amplified or captured by the immunoSEQ multiplex PCR assay. This is the immuneACCESS table as TCRdb keeps it, with only in-frame sequences that have V and J called. A part of the clones is gone; compared with another copy, unresolved V genes explain less than half, and the rest is unexplained. This sample has about 72,000 clones in its table, and around 90% of those were observed once. 1.3% of the sample rests with the top ten. This sample comprised CD4+ or CD8+ T cells sorted from blood, obtained in a trial of the OX40 agonist ivuxolimab. These receptors were taken from an adult with an advanced solid tumor such as melanoma, head and neck, liver or kidney cancer.

This chain joins TRBV10-1 and TRBJ2-7, with D possibly TRBD1 on 5 matching bases. V lost 10 bases, J lost 2 bases, and 21 bases lay in between. The CDR3 runs to 15 residues. Per germline, CDR1 WNHNN and CDR2 SYGVQD (reference sequence). The CDR3 loop is CANTPPRQGTYEQYF. The CDR3 nucleotides are TGCGCCAACACCCCCCCGCGTCAGGGTACCTACGAGCAGTACTTC.

This chain joins TRBV6-5 and TRBJ2-5; TRBD2 matches at 8 bases. Germline V gives CDR1 MNHEY, CDR2 SVGAGI. The J segment lost 9 bases and the V segment lost 5 bases, leaving 5 bases of the junction unmatched. The CDR3 runs 12 residues. The CDR3 bases are TGTGCCAGCAGTAAACCGGGGGGGGCCCAGTACTTC. Protein product: CASSKPGGAQYF.

This clone has only one observation. V is TRBV28 and J is TRBJ1-2; a possible D gene is TRBD1 (5 bases). This CDR3 has 13 residues. V lost 2 bases and J lost 1, with 5 bases in between. CDR1 MDHEN and CDR2 SYDVKM come from the germline V gene. The CDR3 DNA follows: TGTGCCAGCAGTTTAAGGGGTAACTATGGCTACACCTTC. Amino acids: CASSLRGNYGYTF.

This clone was seen a few times. The V call is TRBV5-5, the J call TRBJ2-5; perhaps TRBD2 as D (5 bases). Germline CDR1 and CDR2: SGHKS and YYEKEE (reference sequence). Trimming took 4 bases from V and 4 from J, leaving 11 bases between them. The CDR3 length is 13 residues. The CDR3 is CASSPPGLETQYF. The CDR3 DNA follows: TGTGCCAGCAGCCCCCCGGGGTTAGAGACCCAGTACTTC.

The chain recombines TRBV6-5 with TRBJ1-1; D unclear. Germline CDR1 MNHEY, CDR2 SVGAGI. Deletions cut 4 bases from V and 1 base from J, with 10 bases between. This CDR3 has 14 amino acids. CDR3 region: CASSWEGKNTEAFF. Written as DNA, the CDR3 is TGTGCCAGCAGTTGGGAAGGGAAGAACACTGAAGCTTTCTTT.

The rearrangement links TRBV9 to TRBJ2-7; D perhaps matches TRBD1 (6 bases). Germline lookup yields CDR1 SGDLS and CDR2 YYNGEE. V lost 3 bases and J lost 12, with 19 bases in between. CDR3 length equals 13 residues. The CDR3 spells CASSEEQGSRRYF. The CDR3 DNA follows: TGTGCCAGCAGCGAGGAACAGGGATCCCGTCGGTACTTC.

The chain combines TRBV30 with TRBJ1-6; 11 bases align to TRBD1. Germline values: CDR1 GTSNPN, CDR2 SVGIG (reference sequence). V was clipped by 5 bases and J by 10 bases; unmatched bases: 7. The CDR3 consists of 14 residues. CDR3 in amino acids: CAWAGTGGRSPLHF. CDR3 sequence (DNA): TGTGCCTGGGCCGGGACAGGGGGGCGCTCACCCCTCCACTTT. The full variable domain, in which reference TRBV30 and TRBJ1-6 provide the parts outside the CDR3, is SQTIHQWPATLVQPVGSPLSLECTVEGTSNPNLYWYRQAAGRGLQLLFYSVGIGQISSEVPQNLSASRPQDRQFILSSKKLLLSDSGFYLCAWAGTGGRSPLHFGNGTRLTVT.

The chain has TRBV9 and TRBJ1-4, with D unresolved. The germline gives CDR1 SGDLS, CDR2 YYNGEE. CDR3 length: 17 amino acids. With 4 bases removed from V and 0 bases from J, the gap between germline ends came to 16 bases. This CDR3 reads CASSPGLFSTTNEKLFF. The DNA for the CDR3 is TGTGCCAGCAGCCCCGGCCTATTTTCCACAACTAATGAAAAACTGTTTTTT.

The chain joins TRBV2 to TRBJ1-6; D is ambiguous. The CDR3 covers 13 residues. V shed 1 base and J shed 6 bases, with 4 bases lying between them. CDR1 is SNHLY and CDR2 is FYNNEI in the germline V gene. CDR3 sequence (DNA): TGTGCCAGCAGTGAAGAGAGTAATTCACCCCTCCACTTT. Protein: CASSEESNSPLHF.

The chain couples TRBV12-5 to TRBJ2-1; D is uncertain. The germline V gene has CDR1 LGHNT and CDR2 FRNRAP. This CDR3 spans 13 amino acids. V lost 2 bases and J lost 7, with 9 bases in between. The CDR3 coding sequence is TGTGCTAGTGGTTTGTACAGCGAGAATGAGCAGTTCTTC. Translation: CASGLYSENEQFF.

This clone was seen only once. The chain uses TRBV5-4 and TRBJ1-4; no firm D call. Trimming pared 4 bases from V and 0 bases from J, leaving 7 bases between. The CDR3 runs 14 residues. CDR1 is SGHNT and CDR2 is YYREEE in the germline V gene (reference sequence). Written as DNA, the CDR3 is TGTGCCAGCAGCCGGGATTCAACTAATGAAAAACTGTTTTTT. Residues: CASSRDSTNEKLFF.

The J gene is TRBJ1-2, the V gene TRBV5-1, with D unclear. The germline gives CDR1 SGHRS, CDR2 YFSETQ. The length of the CDR3 is 14 residues. V lost 0 bases and J 2 bases, leaving 8 bases between the germline ends. DNA of the CDR3: TGCGCCAGCAGCTTGGAGCTCAGCAACTATGGCTACACCTTC. It translates to CASSLELSNYGYTF.

V usage is TRBV29-1 and J usage is TRBJ2-1; 13 bases map to TRBD2. V shed 6 bases, J shed 5 bases, and the junction held 1 base outside the gene matches. CDR1 is SQVTM and CDR2 is ANQGSEA in the germline V gene. This CDR3 has 13 amino acids. This chain's CDR3 is CSVGTSGDNEQFF. DNA for the CDR3: TGCAGCGTCGGGACTAGCGGGGACAATGAGCAGTTCTTC.

This sequence joins TRBV11-3 and TRBJ1-5; D gene uncertain. This CDR3 is built from 15 residues. Trimming cost V 6 bases and J 0 bases, with 12 bases left between them. The V gene's germline CDR1 is SGHNT and CDR2 YENEEA. The CDR3 is CASRGPGDSNQPQHF. CDR3 in DNA: TGTGCCAGCAGAGGCCCCGGGGATAGCAATCAGCCCCAGCATTTT.

The V call is TRBV10-2, the J call TRBJ1-4, with D hard to call. The CDR3 runs to 14 residues. V lost 7 bases to trimming and J lost 8 bases, with 17 bases between them. Germline V gives CDR1 WSHSY, CDR2 SAAADI. The CDR3 DNA sequence: TGCGCCAGCAAACTGACGGGCACGGGGGAAAAACTGTTTTTT. This encodes CASKLTGTGEKLFF.

This clone was counted a few times. This chain links TRBV7-2 with TRBJ2-7; D may match TRBD1 or TRBD2 (5 bases each). Looked up from germline, CDR1 is SGHTA and CDR2 is FQGNSA. This CDR3 is 12 amino acids long. Between the trimmed V and J ends, which lost 5 bases and 9 bases, there was a span of 14 bases. The CDR3 DNA is TGTGCCAGCAGCGTACTAGGGGCGACGCAGTACTTC. This encodes CASSVLGATQYF.

This sequence joins TRBV5-1 and TRBJ2-7; 8 nucleotides match TRBD1. The V segment lost 6 bases and the J segment 3 bases; nucleotides outside the gene matches: 11. Per germline, CDR1 SGHRS and CDR2 YFSETQ. There are 15 residues in the CDR3. The CDR3 DNA follows: TGCGCCAGCAAGGTCCTGGGACAGGATATCTACGAGCAGTACTTC. Its translation: CASKVLGQDIYEQYF.

The V call is TRBV25-1, the J call TRBJ2-1; 7 bases align to TRBD2. The CDR3 is 15 residues long. V shed 5 bases and J 4 bases; nucleotides not matched to a gene: 8. From germline, CDR1 is MGHDK and CDR2 SYGVNS. Written as DNA, the CDR3 is TGTGCCAGCAGTCCGGAGGGAGGGCCTTACAATGAGCAGTTCTTC. Translating gives CASSPEGGPYNEQFF.

The chain uses TRBV19 and TRBJ2-1, with 8 nucleotides matching TRBD2. Germline V gene data show CDR1 as LNHDA and CDR2 as SQIVND (reference sequence). The junction had 8 bases not matched to a gene; V was cut back by 7 bases and J by 9 bases. CDR3 length equals 13 residues. CDR3 DNA sequence: TGTGCCAGTAATAGCGGGATGGGTGGTGAGCAGTTCTTC. As protein: CASNSGMGGEQFF.

The chain links TRBV27 to TRBJ2-1; 7 bases are a match to TRBD2. CDR1 and CDR2 from the germline V gene are MNHEY and SMNVEV (reference sequence). V gave up 3 bases and J gave up 5 bases; unmatched junction bases: 7. The CDR3 has 15 amino acids. Here the CDR3 DNA reads TGTGCCAGCAGTTTTGGGGGGGGGATCGACAATGAGCAGTTCTTC. It is translated as CASSFGGGIDNEQFF.

This chain uses TRBV7-3 with TRBJ2-1; TRBD2 matches at 10 bases. The germline V gene encodes CDR1 SGHTA and CDR2 FQGTGA. The CDR3 is 15 amino acids. Trimming cost V 4 bases and J 4 bases; bases outside gene matches: 4. This chain's CDR3 is CASSSGTSEYNEQFF. As DNA, the CDR3 is TGTGCCAGCAGCTCCGGGACTAGCGAGTACAATGAGCAGTTCTTC.